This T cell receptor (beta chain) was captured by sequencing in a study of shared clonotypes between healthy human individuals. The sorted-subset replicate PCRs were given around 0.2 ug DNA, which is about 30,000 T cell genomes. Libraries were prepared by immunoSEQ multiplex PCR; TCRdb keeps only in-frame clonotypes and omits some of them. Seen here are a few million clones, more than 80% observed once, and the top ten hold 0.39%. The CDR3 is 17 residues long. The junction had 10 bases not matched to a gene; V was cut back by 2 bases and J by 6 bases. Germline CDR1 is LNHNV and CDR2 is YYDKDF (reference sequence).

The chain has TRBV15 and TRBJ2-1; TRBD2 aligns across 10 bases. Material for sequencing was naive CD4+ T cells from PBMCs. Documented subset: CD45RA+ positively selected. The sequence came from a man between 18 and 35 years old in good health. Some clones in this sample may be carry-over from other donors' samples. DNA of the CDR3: TGTGCCACCAGCAGATCGACCGGGACTAGCGTCCTCAATGAGCAGTTCTTC. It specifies CATSRSTGTSVLNEQFF.